The 20 T cell receptor beta chains presented below share a single source sample, sequenced in a study of control samples from healthy donors and cancer patients. The repertoire was sequenced with immunoSEQ multiplex PCR; TCRdb's copy has only in-frame clones and lacks some. The sample includes more than 95,000 clones, roughly 85% of them seen just once. The sample consisted of blood. The receptors here all came from a woman aged 45-60 years in good health.

This clone came up once. DNA of the CDR3: TGTGCCAGCAGCCTAAGATCCCCTGGCAGGCGGGGTGAAAAACTGTTTTTT. It encodes CASSLRSPGRRGEKLFF. V gene TRBV3-1 (or the pseudogene TRBV3-2) combines with J gene TRBJ1-4, with unresolved D. CDR1 and CDR2 from the germline V gene are LGHDT and YNNKEL (reference sequence). The CDR3 runs to 17 residues. Trimming shortened V by 4 bases and J by 7 bases, and 22 bases separated the two germline ends.

The rearrangement uses TRBV12-3 or TRBV12-4 and TRBJ2-7; no firm D call. This CDR3 is built from 13 residues. The germline V and J ends were trimmed by 0 bases and 7 bases, with 10 bases remaining between them. CDR3 DNA sequence: TGTGCCAGCAGTTTAGCCGGTTGGGGTGAGCAGTACTTC. Amino acid sequence: CASSLAGWGEQYF.

The genes are TRBV19 and TRBJ1-2, with D possibly TRBD1 on 5 matching bases. Germline V gives CDR1 LNHDA, CDR2 SQIVND (reference sequence). V was shortened by 3 bases and J by 4 bases, with 15 bases between the two germline ends. The CDR3 spans 15 residues. CDR3 residues: CASSINGARSYGYTF. In DNA form, the CDR3 reads TGTGCCAGTAGTATCAACGGGGCGCGGAGCTATGGCTACACCTTC.

This clone was seen only once. The J gene is TRBJ2-7, the V gene TRBV6-2 or TRBV6-3, with 8 bases aligning to TRBD2. CDR1 and CDR2 from the germline V gene are MNHEY and SVGEGT. This CDR3 is built from 16 residues. V gave up 4 bases and J gave up 5 bases; unmatched junction bases: 13. The CDR3 sequence: CASSSHPGLGKDEQYF. The CDR3 DNA is TGTGCCAGCAGTTCGCACCCGGGACTAGGAAAGGACGAGCAGTACTTC.

The rearrangement links TRBV30 to TRBJ2-1; 8 nucleotides match TRBD2. V lost 1 base, J lost 4 bases, and 6 bases stayed unmatched. Germline loops: CDR1 GTSNPN, CDR2 SVGIG (reference sequence). The CDR3 is 15 residues long. The CDR3 DNA reads as TGTGCCTGGAGTGCCACTAGCGGAAGGTACAATGAGCAGTTCTTC. This translates into CAWSATSGRYNEQFF.

V is TRBV6-2 or TRBV6-3 and J is TRBJ2-1; D ambiguous. The CDR3 is 12 residues long. Germline lookup yields CDR1 MNHEY and CDR2 SVGEGT. Trimming removed 6 bases from V and 8 bases from J, with 11 bases in between. This CDR3 reads CASSPSIHEQFF. CDR3 in DNA: TGTGCCAGCAGCCCCTCCATCCATGAGCAGTTCTTC.

The rearrangement links TRBV5-6 to TRBJ2-1; 7 bases are shared with TRBD2. Germline CDR1 and CDR2: SGHDT and YYEEEE. This CDR3 is built from 15 residues. Germline trimming cut 5 bases from V and 7 bases from J; bases unmatched to any gene: 12. CDR3 in DNA: TGTGCCAGCAGTTCCGGACTAGTAACCGGAAATGAGCAGTTCTTC. Translating gives CASSSGLVTGNEQFF.

CDR3 protein: CASSFSRWLNTEAFF. CDR3 nucleotide sequence: TGTGCCAGCAGTTTCTCCCGGTGGTTGAACACTGAAGCTTTCTTT. J is TRBJ1-1 and V is TRBV28; D uncertain. The CDR3 contains 15 residues. Deletions cut 3 bases from V and 0 bases from J, with 11 bases between. The germline V gene has CDR1 MDHEN and CDR2 SYDVKM.

V and J are TRBV2 and TRBJ2-2, with D maybe TRBD2 (5 bases). This CDR3 is 14 amino acids long. Germline V gives CDR1 SNHLY, CDR2 FYNNEI. V was clipped by 10 bases and J by 3 bases, with 15 bases between them. This CDR3 reads CATMGSRDTGELFF. DNA of the CDR3: TGTGCCACGATGGGGAGCCGGGACACCGGGGAGCTGTTTTTT.

The chain recombines TRBV24-1 with TRBJ2-7; TRBD1 is a possible D gene (6 bases). CDR3 length equals 14 residues. Per germline, CDR1 KGHDR and CDR2 SFDVKD. V was cut by 1 base and J by 7 bases, with 13 bases left in between. The CDR3 DNA is TGTGCCACCAGTGATTTAAAACAGGGCCGGGAGCAGTACTTC. It codes for CATSDLKQGREQYF.

For the CDR3, the DNA is TGTGCCAGCAGTCCCCAAGCGGGGGGTCCCTACGAGCAGTACTTC. Translation gives CASSPQAGGPYEQYF. This chain joins TRBV7-2 and TRBJ2-7; 9 positions match TRBD2. Germline CDR1 SGHTA, CDR2 FQGNSA. The V and J ends lost 6 bases and 2 bases, in that order; junction bases with no gene match: 8. CDR3 size: 15 residues.

V gene TRBV5-1 combines with J gene TRBJ1-5; D is perhaps TRBD1 (5 bases). CDR3 length equals 15 residues. The V end was cut by 0 bases, the J end by 0 bases, with 7 bases between. The germline CDR1 and CDR2 sequences are SGHRS and YFSETQ. In DNA, the CDR3 is TGCGCCAGCAGCTTGGGAGGGGTTAGCAATCAGCCCCAGCATTTT. This codes for CASSLGGVSNQPQHF.

This clone showed up just once. The rearrangement uses TRBV5-8 and TRBJ1-1; D gene unclear. Trimming cost V 0 bases and J 7 bases, with 13 bases left between them. CDR1 SGHTS and CDR2 YDEGEE come from the germline V gene. The CDR3 is 14 amino acids. The CDR3 here is CASSLAAGSGEAFF. CDR3 DNA: TGTGCCAGCAGCTTGGCAGCGGGGTCGGGTGAAGCTTTCTTT.

The rearrangement uses TRBV28 and TRBJ2-3, with 10 bases that match TRBD2. V was pared by 4 bases and J by 9 bases, with 10 bases of the junction left unmatched. CDR1 MDHEN and CDR2 SYDVKM come from the germline V gene. The CDR3 runs to 15 residues. The CDR3 DNA reads as TGTGCCAGCAGTTCAGTCTCTAGCGGGGGAGTGACGCAGTATTTT. Amino acids: CASSSVSSGGVTQYF.

The rearrangement uses TRBV29-1 and TRBJ1-2; weak D call: TRBD1 (6 bases). Trimming removed 4 bases from V and 2 bases from J, with 11 bases in between. The length of the CDR3 is 13 residues. Germline V CDR1 and CDR2: SQVTM, ANQGSEA. Written as DNA, the CDR3 is TGCAGCGTTGCGGGGGGGCTAAACTATGGCTACACCTTC. Translating gives CSVAGGLNYGYTF.

This sequence joins TRBV9 and TRBJ2-1; D may be TRBD1 (6 bases). CDR1 is SGDLS and CDR2 is YYNGEE in the germline V gene. V lost 4 bases, J lost 4 bases, and 9 bases lay in between. The CDR3 sequence is 13 residues long. The CDR3 DNA reads as TGTGCCAGCAGCTTCGGACAGTACAATGAGCAGTTCTTC. It is translated as CASSFGQYNEQFF. Complete variable domain (other parts from reference TRBV9 and TRBJ2-1): DSGVTQTPKHLITATGQRVTLRCSPRSGDLSVYWYQQSLDQGLQFLIQYYNGEERAKGNILERFSAQQFPDLHSELNLSSLELGDSALYFCASSFGQYNEQFFGPGTRLTVL.

The chain links TRBV7-9 to TRBJ2-7; maybe TRBD1 (5 bases). V lost 5 bases to trimming and J lost 5 bases, with 13 bases between them. The CDR3 spans 13 residues. Germline values: CDR1 SEHNR, CDR2 FQNEAQ (reference sequence). The CDR3 is CASSAGPSNEQYF. The CDR3 DNA is TGTGCCAGCAGCGCAGGGCCCAGCAACGAGCAGTACTTC.

This clone was seen once. This chain joins TRBV19 and TRBJ1-6; no clear D gene. The CDR3 runs 16 residues. Germline V gene data show CDR1 as LNHDA and CDR2 as SQIVND (reference sequence). V lost 10 bases to trimming and J lost 5 bases, with 21 bases between them. CDR3 coding DNA: TGTGCCACCTCACCGTGGATTGTGACAAATAATTCACCCCTCCACTTT. This translates into CATSPWIVTNNSPLHF.

This chain joins TRBV20-1 and TRBJ2-1; 10 nucleotides agree with TRBD2. The CDR3 spans 13 residues. V dropped 3 bases and J dropped 6; count of bases not matched to a gene: 2. CDR1 DFQATT and CDR2 SNEGSKA come from the germline V gene (reference sequence). DNA of the CDR3: TGCAGTGCTAGTGTAGCGGGAGGCAATGAGCAGTTCTTC. Encoded protein: CSASVAGGNEQFF.

The J gene is TRBJ2-2, the V gene TRBV3-1 (or the pseudogene TRBV3-2); D remains ambiguous. V dropped 0 bases and J dropped 0 bases, with 8 bases sitting between them. There are 16 residues in the CDR3. Per germline, CDR1 LGHDT and CDR2 YNNKEL (reference sequence). In DNA, the CDR3 is TGTGCCAGCAGCCAAGACGAGGCAACGAACACCGGGGAGCTGTTTTTT. This encodes CASSQDEATNTGELFF.